A selection of T cell receptor beta chains follows, all from one sample in a study of blood T cell repertoires in COVID-19. Assay: immunoSEQ multiplex PCR; the TCRdb copy retains only in-frame clones and omits some. The sample lists roughly 77,000 clones, over 80% occurring once. Sequences were obtained from peripheral blood. Source of these receptors: a woman older than 75 with active COVID-19. The CDR3 runs from the conserved cysteine through the conserved F or W. The D gene is left open where the match is weak. Expanded clones are given a class, and other clones once, few, many or no size at all.

J: TRBJ2-7
V: TRBV27
D: .
size: .
DNA: TGTGCCAGCAGTTTGGCGGCTAGCGAGATCTACGAGCAGTACTTC
CDR3: CASSLAASEIYEQYF

J: TRBJ1-1
V: TRBV28
D: TRBD1
size: .
DNA: TGTGCCAGCAGCCCCACGGACAGGCCTGCAAGATGGGCTTTCTTT
CDR3: CASSPTDRPARWAFF

J: TRBJ2-1
V: TRBV6-5
D: .
size: .
DNA: TGTGCCAGCAGCAGGGGCTATGATGAGCAGTTCTTC
CDR3: CASSRGYDEQFF

J: TRBJ1-2
V: TRBV28
D: TRBD1
size: .
DNA: TGTGCCAGCAGTAAAACAGGGGGAGTCTATGGCTACACCTTC
CDR3: CASSKTGGVYGYTF

J: TRBJ1-5
V: TRBV6-2/TRBV6-3
D: TRBD1
size: once
DNA: TGTGCCAGCAGTTACGACAGGGAGAGGGGGTATAGCAATCAGCCCCAGCATTTT
CDR3: CASSYDRERGYSNQPQHF

J: TRBJ2-6
V: TRBV19
D: .
size: .
DNA: TGTGCCAGTACCGCTTGGAGGACCCTGCTCTTCTCTGGGGCCAACGTCCTGACTTTC
CDR3: CASTAWRTLLFSGANVLTF

J: TRBJ1-2
V: TRBV7-8
D: .
size: .
DNA: TGTGCCAGCGGTTACGAGAGCTACACCTTC
CDR3: CASGYESYTF

J: TRBJ2-2
V: TRBV4-3
D: .
size: once
DNA: TGCGCCAGCAGCCAAGATTTTAGGGAGTTGGGCGGGGAGCTGTTTTTT
CDR3: CASSQDFRELGGELFF

J: TRBJ1-2
V: TRBV9
D: .
size: .
DNA: TGTGCCAGCAGCTCCGACAGCTTAAACTATGGCTACACCTTC
CDR3: CASSSDSLNYGYTF

J: TRBJ2-5
V: TRBV10-3
D: .
size: .
DNA: TGTGCCATCAGTGAGTCGCAGGGCCAAGAGACCCAGTACTTC
CDR3: CAISESQGQETQYF

J: TRBJ1-1
V: TRBV12-3/TRBV12-4
D: TRBD1
size: .
DNA: TGTGCCAGCAGTTTACGGACAGGGCCTGAAGCTTTCTTT
CDR3: CASSLRTGPEAFF

J: TRBJ1-5
V: TRBV19
D: .
size: .
DNA: TGTGCCAGTAGTGTTCTCTCCTACAGGGTCGCCAATCAGCCCCAGCATTTT
CDR3: CASSVLSYRVANQPQHF

J: TRBJ2-1
V: TRBV7-8
D: TRBD2
size: .
DNA: TGTGCCAGCAGCTTAGGAGCGGGACTAGCGGGAGGGTCCTACAATGAGCAGTTCTTC
CDR3: CASSLGAGLAGGSYNEQFF

J: TRBJ2-5
V: TRBV28
D: .
size: .
DNA: TGTGCCAGCAGTTTAACCGGGACCCAGTACTTC
CDR3: CASSLTGTQYF

J: TRBJ2-1
V: TRBV3-1/TRBV3-2
D: TRBD2
size: .
DNA: TGTGCCAGCAGCCAGGAAGCGGGAGGGTCCTACAATGAGCAGTTCTTC
CDR3: CASSQEAGGSYNEQFF

J: TRBJ2-1
V: TRBV11-3
D: .
size: .
DNA: TGTGCCAGCAGCTCACTGGTCCGTGACAATGAGCAGTTCTTC
CDR3: CASSSLVRDNEQFF

J: TRBJ2-2
V: TRBV7-3
D: .
size: .
DNA: TGTGCCAGCAGCTTTCTTCCGGGAGTCAACACCGGGGAGCTGTTTTTT
CDR3: CASSFLPGVNTGELFF

J: TRBJ1-6
V: TRBV27
D: .
size: .
DNA: TGTGCCAGCAGTCCCCAAAGGTTTTTAGAGCGGTCACCCCTCCACTTT
CDR3: CASSPQRFLERSPLHF

J: TRBJ2-2
V: TRBV9
D: TRBD1
size: .
DNA: TGTGCCAGCAGAACAGGGGGCAGTAGCGTCCCCGGGGAGCTGTTTTTT
CDR3: CASRTGGSSVPGELFF

J: TRBJ2-5
V: TRBV5-1
D: .
size: .
DNA: TGCGCCAGCAGCTTGGAGGGGGGGGCGAAGACCCAGTACTTC
CDR3: CASSLEGGAKTQYF

J: TRBJ2-2
V: TRBV3-1/TRBV3-2
D: .
size: .
DNA: TGTGCCAGCAGCCAAATCCGGGTCCAAACGGCCGGGGAGCTGTTTTTT
CDR3: CASSQIRVQTAGELFF

J: TRBJ1-1
V: TRBV28
D: .
size: .
DNA: TGTGCCAGCAGTTTGACAGGCCAGTTTAAAGCTTTCTTT
CDR3: CASSLTGQFKAFF

J: TRBJ2-7
V: TRBV7-2
D: .
size: .
DNA: TGTGCCAGCAGCTTAGCGGGGGCGGACTACGAGCAGTACTTC
CDR3: CASSLAGADYEQYF

J: TRBJ2-7
V: TRBV29-1
D: .
size: few
DNA: TGCAGCGTACTTCCAGATTCGGGCTACGAGCAGTACTTC
CDR3: CSVLPDSGYEQYF

J: TRBJ1-5
V: TRBV30
D: .
size: .
DNA: TGTGCCTGGAGTGTAGGGGGAAATCAGCCCCAGCATTTT
CDR3: CAWSVGGNQPQHF

J: TRBJ2-2
V: TRBV15
D: TRBD2
size: .
DNA: TGTGCCACCAGCAGGGGGGGGACCACCGGGGAGCTGTTTTTT
CDR3: CATSRGGTTGELFF

J: TRBJ2-7
V: TRBV18
D: .
size: .
DNA: TGTGCCAGCTCACCAGGAGATTTGAGGGAGCAGTACTTC
CDR3: CASSPGDLREQYF

J: TRBJ1-2
V: TRBV24-1
D: .
size: .
DNA: TGTGCCACCAGTGAGAACGGAGCAGGGCTGGTCTATGGCTACACCTTC
CDR3: CATSENGAGLVYGYTF

J: TRBJ2-1
V: TRBV18
D: TRBD2
size: .
DNA: TGTGCCAGCTCACCAATGATGGCGGGAGGGTACAATGAGCAGTTCTTC
CDR3: CASSPMMAGGYNEQFF

J: TRBJ2-1
V: TRBV29-1
D: TRBD1
size: .
DNA: TGCAGCGTTGAAGGGACAGGCAGCTACAATGAGCAGTTCTTC
CDR3: CSVEGTGSYNEQFF

J: TRBJ2-2
V: TRBV27
D: TRBD1
size: .
DNA: TGTGCCAGCAGTTCTCCGGGACAGGGGACCGGGGAGCTGTTTTTT
CDR3: CASSSPGQGTGELFF

J: TRBJ2-7
V: TRBV11-2
D: TRBD1
size: .
DNA: TGTGCCAGCATGGCGGGACAGGGTATGTACGAGCAGTACTTC
CDR3: CASMAGQGMYEQYF

J: TRBJ1-1
V: TRBV12-3/TRBV12-4
D: .
size: .
DNA: TGTGCCAGCAGCGCCCAGGAGAACACTGAAGCTTTCTTT
CDR3: CASSAQENTEAFF

J: TRBJ2-2
V: TRBV10-1
D: .
size: .
DNA: TGCGCCAGCAGAGCAGGGTGGGACACCGGGGAGCTGTTTTTT
CDR3: CASRAGWDTGELFF

J: TRBJ2-3
V: TRBV10-3
D: TRBD1
size: .
DNA: TGTGCCATCAGTGAAACCGACAGGGTAGGGACAGATACGCAGTATTTT
CDR3: CAISETDRVGTDTQYF

J: TRBJ2-3
V: TRBV2
D: TRBD2
size: once
DNA: TGTGCCGGAACTAGCGGGAATAGAGATACGCAGTATTTT
CDR3: CAGTSGNRDTQYF